This T cell receptor (beta chain) was profiled in a study of blood T cells in healthy people across ages. Through a sample-barcoded 5' primer and a J-beta primer mix, a second PCR was run for about 6 to 11 cycles. One entry per CDR3 protein results from TCRdb running MiXCR on the 5' RACE reads. The data contain 630,000 or so distinct CDR3 sequences, 25% to 30% of them singletons. V was shortened by 7 bases and J by 4 bases, with 11 bases between the two germline ends. The V gene's germline CDR1 is PRHDT and CDR2 FYEKMQ (reference sequence). The CDR3 is made up of 13 amino acids. The sequence was collected from a woman of 80 years or more in good health. Sequencing input: blood. The chain carries TRBV13 and TRBJ2-1; D possibly matches TRBD1 or TRBD2 (5 bases each). The CDR3 loop is CASMAREYNEQFF. CDR3 in DNA: TGTGCCAGCATGGCCAGGGAGTACAATGAGCAGTTCTTC.